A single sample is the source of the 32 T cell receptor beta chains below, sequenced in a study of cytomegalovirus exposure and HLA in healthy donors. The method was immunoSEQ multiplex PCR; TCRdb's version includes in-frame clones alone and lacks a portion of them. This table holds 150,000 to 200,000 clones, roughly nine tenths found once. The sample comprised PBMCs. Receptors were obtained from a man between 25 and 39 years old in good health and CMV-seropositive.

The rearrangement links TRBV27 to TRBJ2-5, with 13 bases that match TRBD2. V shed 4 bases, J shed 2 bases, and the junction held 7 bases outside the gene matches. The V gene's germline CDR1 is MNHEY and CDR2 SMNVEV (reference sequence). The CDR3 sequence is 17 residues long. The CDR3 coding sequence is TGTGCCAGCAGTTACCGGACTAGCGGGGGAGGTCAAGAGACCCAGTACTTC. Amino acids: CASSYRTSGGGQETQYF.

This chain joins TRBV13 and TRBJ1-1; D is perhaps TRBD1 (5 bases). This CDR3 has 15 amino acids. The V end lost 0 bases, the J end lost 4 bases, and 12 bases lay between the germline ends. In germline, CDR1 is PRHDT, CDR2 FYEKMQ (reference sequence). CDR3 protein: CASSLGVWGSTEAFF. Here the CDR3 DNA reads TGTGCCAGCAGCTTAGGTGTGTGGGGGAGCACTGAAGCTTTCTTT.

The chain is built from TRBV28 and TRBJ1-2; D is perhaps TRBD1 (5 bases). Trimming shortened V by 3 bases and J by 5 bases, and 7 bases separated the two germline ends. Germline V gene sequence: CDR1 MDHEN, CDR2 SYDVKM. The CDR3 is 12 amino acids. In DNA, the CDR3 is TGTGCCAGCAGTTTGGGGGATTATGGCTACACCTTC. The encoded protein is CASSLGDYGYTF.

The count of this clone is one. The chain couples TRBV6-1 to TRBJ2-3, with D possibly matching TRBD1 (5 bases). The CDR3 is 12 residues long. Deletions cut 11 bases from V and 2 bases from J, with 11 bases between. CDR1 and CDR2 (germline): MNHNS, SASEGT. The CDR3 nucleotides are TGTGCCTCGACAGTTCCCACAGATACGCAGTATTTT. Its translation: CASTVPTDTQYF.

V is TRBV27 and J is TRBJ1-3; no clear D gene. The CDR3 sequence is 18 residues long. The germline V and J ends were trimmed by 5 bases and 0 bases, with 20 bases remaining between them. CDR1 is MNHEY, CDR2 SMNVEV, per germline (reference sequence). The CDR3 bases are TGTGCCAGCAGTCCCTACCAAGTATCAGCAAACTCTGGAAACACCATATATTTT. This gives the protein CASSPYQVSANSGNTIYF.

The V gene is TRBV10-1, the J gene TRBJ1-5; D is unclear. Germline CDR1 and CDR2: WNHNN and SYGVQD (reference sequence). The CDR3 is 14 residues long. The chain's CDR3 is CAPASTTSNQPQHF. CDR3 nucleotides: TGCGCGCCAGCCTCCACCACTAGCAATCAGCCCCAGCATTTT.

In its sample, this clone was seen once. The chain's CDR3 is CASSIILGRLYGNTIYF. The CDR3 nucleotides read TGTGCCAGTAGTATCATCCTTGGCAGGCTTTATGGAAACACCATATATTTT. This sequence joins TRBV19 and TRBJ1-3; unclear D gene. V was trimmed by 3 bases and J by 3 bases, leaving 18 bases between them. Per germline, CDR1 LNHDA and CDR2 SQIVND (reference sequence). The CDR3 is 17 residues long. The full variable domain, its missing parts supplied by reference TRBV19 and TRBJ1-3, is DGGITQSPKYLFRKEGQNVTLSCEQNLNHDAMYWYRQDPGQGLRLIYYSQIVNDFQKGDIAEGYSVSREKKESFPLTVTSAQKNPTAFYLCASSIILGRLYGNTIYFGEGSWLTVV.

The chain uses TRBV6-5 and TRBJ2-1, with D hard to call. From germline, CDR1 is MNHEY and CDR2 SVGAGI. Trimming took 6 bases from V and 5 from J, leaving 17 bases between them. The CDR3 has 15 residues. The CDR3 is CASRETLGPNNEQFF. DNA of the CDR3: TGTGCCAGCAGAGAGACCCTCGGCCCGAACAATGAGCAGTTCTTC.

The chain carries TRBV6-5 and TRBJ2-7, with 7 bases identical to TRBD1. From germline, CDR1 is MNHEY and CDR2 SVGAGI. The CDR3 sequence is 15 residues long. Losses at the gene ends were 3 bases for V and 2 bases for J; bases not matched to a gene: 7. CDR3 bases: TGTGCCAGCAGTTATTCCCCAGGGACAGCCTACGAGCAGTACTTC. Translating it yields CASSYSPGTAYEQYF.

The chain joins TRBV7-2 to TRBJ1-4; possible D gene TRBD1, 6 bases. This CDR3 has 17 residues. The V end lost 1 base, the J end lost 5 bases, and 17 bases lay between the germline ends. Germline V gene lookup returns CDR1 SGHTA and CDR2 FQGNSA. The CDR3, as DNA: TGTGCCAGCAGCTTAGTACCCTTACAGGGAGAAAATGAAAAACTGTTTTTT. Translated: CASSLVPLQGENEKLFF.

The CDR3, as DNA: TGTGCCAGCAGCTTTCAAGGGGGCAATCAGCCCCAGCATTTT. Translating gives CASSFQGGNQPQHF. J is TRBJ1-5 and V is TRBV5-4, with D tentatively TRBD1 (5 bases). Germline CDR1 is SGHNT and CDR2 is YYREEE (reference sequence). This CDR3 is 14 amino acids long. The V end was cut by 2 bases, the J end by 2 bases, with 8 bases between.

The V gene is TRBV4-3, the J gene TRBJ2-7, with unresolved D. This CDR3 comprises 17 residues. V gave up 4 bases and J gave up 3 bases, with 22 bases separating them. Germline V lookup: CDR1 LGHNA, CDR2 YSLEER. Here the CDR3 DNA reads TGCGCCAGCAGCCTTCCCCCTCAGCGCCTCTTAGTCTACGAGCAGTACTTC. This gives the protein CASSLPPQRLLVYEQYF.

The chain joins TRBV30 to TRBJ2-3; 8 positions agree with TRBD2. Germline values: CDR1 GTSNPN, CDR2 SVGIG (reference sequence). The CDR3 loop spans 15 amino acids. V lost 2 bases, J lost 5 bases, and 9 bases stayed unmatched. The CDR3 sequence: CAWSKGGTSLDTQYF. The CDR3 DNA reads TGTGCCTGGAGTAAAGGAGGGACTAGTTTAGATACGCAGTATTTT. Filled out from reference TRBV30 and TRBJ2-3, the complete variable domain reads SQTIHQWPATLVQPVGSPLSLECTVEGTSNPNLYWYRQAAGRGLQLLFYSVGIGQISSEVPQNLSASRPQDRQFILSSKKLLLSDSGFYLCAWSKGGTSLDTQYFGPGTRLTVL.

CDR3 loop: CASSRRDGYEQYF. In DNA, the CDR3 is TGTGCCAGCAGTCGCCGGGACGGCTACGAGCAGTACTTC. The chain has TRBV9 and TRBJ2-7; either TRBD1 or TRBD2 may fit D (5 bases each). The CDR3 consists of 13 residues. V lost 5 bases, J lost 3 bases, and 12 bases lay in between. From germline, CDR1 is SGDLS and CDR2 YYNGEE.

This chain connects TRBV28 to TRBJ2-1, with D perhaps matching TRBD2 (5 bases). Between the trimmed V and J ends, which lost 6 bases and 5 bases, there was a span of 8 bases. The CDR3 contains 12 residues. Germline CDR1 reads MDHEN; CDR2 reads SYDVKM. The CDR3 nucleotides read TGTGCCAGCAGGGACGGGGACAATGAGCAGTTCTTC. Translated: CASRDGDNEQFF.

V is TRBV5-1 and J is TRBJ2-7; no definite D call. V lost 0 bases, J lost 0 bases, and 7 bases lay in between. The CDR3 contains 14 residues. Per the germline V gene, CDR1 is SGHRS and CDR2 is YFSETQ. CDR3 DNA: TGCGCCAGCAGCTTGGCACGCAGCTCCTACGAGCAGTACTTC. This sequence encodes CASSLARSSYEQYF.

The CDR3 nucleotides are TGTGCCAGCAGCTCCCAGCAGGCCGCCAATGAAAAACTGTTTTTT. Translation gives CASSSQQAANEKLFF. V gene TRBV11-3 combines with J gene TRBJ1-4; D remains ambiguous. Trimming removed 4 bases at V and 5 bases at J, with 14 bases between. Germline assignment: CDR1 SGHNT and CDR2 YENEEA. CDR3 length: 15 residues. The whole variable domain, filled in from reference TRBV11-3 and TRBJ1-4, reads EAGVVQSPRYKIIEKKQPVAFWCNPISGHNTLYWYLQNLGQGPELLIRYENEEAVDDSQLPKDRFSAERLKGVDSTLKIQPAELGDSAVYLCASSSQQAANEKLFFGSGTQLSVL.

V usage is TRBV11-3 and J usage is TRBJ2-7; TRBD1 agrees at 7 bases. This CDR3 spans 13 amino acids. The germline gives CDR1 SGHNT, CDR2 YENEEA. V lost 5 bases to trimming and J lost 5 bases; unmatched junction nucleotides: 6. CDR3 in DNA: TGTGCCAGCAGCAGAACAGGGGCGCACGAGCAGTACTTC. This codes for CASSRTGAHEQYF.

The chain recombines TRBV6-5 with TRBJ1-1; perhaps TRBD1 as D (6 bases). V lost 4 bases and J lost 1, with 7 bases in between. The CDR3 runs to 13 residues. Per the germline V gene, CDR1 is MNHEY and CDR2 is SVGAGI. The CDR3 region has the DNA TGTGCCAGCAGTTTGGGACAGAACACTGAAGCTTTCTTT. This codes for CASSLGQNTEAFF.

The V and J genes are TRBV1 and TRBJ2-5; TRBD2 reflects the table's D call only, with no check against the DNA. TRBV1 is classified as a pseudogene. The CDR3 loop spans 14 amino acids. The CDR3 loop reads CTTIGTSEQETQYF. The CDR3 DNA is TGCACCACCATCGGGACTAGCGAACAAGAGACCCAGTACTTC.

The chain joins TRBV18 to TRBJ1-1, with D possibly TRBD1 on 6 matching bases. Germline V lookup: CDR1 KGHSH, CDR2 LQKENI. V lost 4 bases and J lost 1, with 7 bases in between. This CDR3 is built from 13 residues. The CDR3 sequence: CASSRQENTEAFF. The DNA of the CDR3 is TGTGCCAGCTCACGACAGGAGAACACTGAAGCTTTCTTT.

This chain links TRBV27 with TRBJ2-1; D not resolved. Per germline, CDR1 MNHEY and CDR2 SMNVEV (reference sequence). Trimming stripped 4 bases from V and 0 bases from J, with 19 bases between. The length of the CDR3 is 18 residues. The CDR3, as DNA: TGTGCCAGCAGTTATCCGCCCGGTCGACGTAGCTCCTACAATGAGCAGTTCTTC. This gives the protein CASSYPPGRRSSYNEQFF.

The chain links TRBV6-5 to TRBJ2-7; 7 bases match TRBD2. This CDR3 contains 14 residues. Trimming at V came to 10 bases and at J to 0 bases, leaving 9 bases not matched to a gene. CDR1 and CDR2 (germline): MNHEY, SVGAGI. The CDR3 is CATKRGALSYEQYF. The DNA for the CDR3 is TGTGCCACCAAGCGGGGAGCGCTCTCCTACGAGCAGTACTTC.

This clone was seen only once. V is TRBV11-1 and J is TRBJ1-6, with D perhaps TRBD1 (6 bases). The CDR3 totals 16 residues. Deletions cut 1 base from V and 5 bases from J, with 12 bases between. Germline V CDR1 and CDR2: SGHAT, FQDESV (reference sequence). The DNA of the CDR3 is TGTGCCAGCAGCTTAGTTCCGGGGGCACATAATTCACCCCTCCACTTT. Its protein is CASSLVPGAHNSPLHF.

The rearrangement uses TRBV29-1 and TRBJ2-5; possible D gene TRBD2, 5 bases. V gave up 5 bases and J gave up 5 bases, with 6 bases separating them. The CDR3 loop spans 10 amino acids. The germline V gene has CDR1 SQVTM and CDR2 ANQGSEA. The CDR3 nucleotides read TGCAGCGTTTCGGGGGAGACCCAGTACTTC. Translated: CSVSGETQYF.

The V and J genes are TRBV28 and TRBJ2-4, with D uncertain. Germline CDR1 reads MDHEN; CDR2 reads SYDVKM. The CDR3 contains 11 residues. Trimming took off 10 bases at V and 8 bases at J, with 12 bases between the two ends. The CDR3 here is CATVSYDIQYF. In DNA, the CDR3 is TGTGCCACAGTGAGTTACGACATTCAGTACTTC.

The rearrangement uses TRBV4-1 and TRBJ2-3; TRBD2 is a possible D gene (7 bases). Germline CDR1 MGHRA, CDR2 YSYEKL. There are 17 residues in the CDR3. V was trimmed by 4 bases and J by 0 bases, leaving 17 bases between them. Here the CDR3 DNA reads TGCGCCAGCAGCCCCTCAGGGGAGCGGGGAAGCACAGATACGCAGTATTTT. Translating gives CASSPSGERGSTDTQYF.

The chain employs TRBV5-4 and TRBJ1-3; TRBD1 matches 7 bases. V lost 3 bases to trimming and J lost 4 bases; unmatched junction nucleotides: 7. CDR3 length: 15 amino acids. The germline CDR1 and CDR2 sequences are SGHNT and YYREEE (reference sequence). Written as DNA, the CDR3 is TGTGCCAGCAGCTCCCGGCCAGGGGGAGGAAACACCATATATTTT. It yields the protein CASSSRPGGGNTIYF. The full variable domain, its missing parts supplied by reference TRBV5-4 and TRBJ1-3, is ETGVTQSPTHLIKTRGQQVTLRCSSQSGHNTVSWYQQALGQGPQFIFQYYREEENGRGNFPPRFSGLQFPNYSSELNVNALELDDSALYLCASSSRPGGGNTIYFGEGSWLTVV.

CDR3 sequence reads: CASRAGFGEQYF. CDR3 DNA sequence: TGTGCCAGCAGGGCAGGGTTTGGCGAGCAGTACTTC. This chain links TRBV2 with TRBJ2-7, with D possibly matching TRBD1 (5 bases). The CDR3 covers 12 residues. The germline gives CDR1 SNHLY, CDR2 FYNNEI. Trimming cost V 6 bases and J 6 bases, with 12 bases left between them.

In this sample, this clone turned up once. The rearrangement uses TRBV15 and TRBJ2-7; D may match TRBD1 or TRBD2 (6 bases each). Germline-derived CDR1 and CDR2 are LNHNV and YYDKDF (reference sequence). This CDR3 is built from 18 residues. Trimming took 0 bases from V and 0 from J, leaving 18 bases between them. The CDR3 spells CATSRDLGGRASSYEQYF. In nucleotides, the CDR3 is TGTGCCACCAGCAGAGATCTCGGGGGCCGTGCGAGCTCCTACGAGCAGTACTTC.

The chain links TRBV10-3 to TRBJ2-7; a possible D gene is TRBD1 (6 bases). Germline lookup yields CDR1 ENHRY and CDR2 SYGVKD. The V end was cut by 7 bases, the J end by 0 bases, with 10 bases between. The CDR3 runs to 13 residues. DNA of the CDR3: TGTGCCATCACCCCGGACAGCTCCTACGAGCAGTACTTC. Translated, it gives CAITPDSSYEQYF.

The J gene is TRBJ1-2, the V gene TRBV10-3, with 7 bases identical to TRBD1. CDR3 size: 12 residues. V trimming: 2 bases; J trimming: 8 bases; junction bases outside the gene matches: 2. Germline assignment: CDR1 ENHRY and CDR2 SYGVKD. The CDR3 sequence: CAISETGQGYTF. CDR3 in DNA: TGTGCCATCAGTGAGACGGGACAGGGCTACACCTTC.